The 28 T cell receptor beta chains below come from one sample, sequenced in a study of T cell repertoires in cytomegalovirus infection. These receptors lack a known antigen. TCRdb recomputed calls from the reads with MiXCR, one row per CDR3 protein. The data contain hundreds of thousands of distinct CDR3 sequences, approximately 42% of them seen just once; the ten biggest clones take up about 39%. The sequencing used cultured PBMCs, collected from culture after CMV antigen stimulation. These receptors were obtained from a human donor in good health (CMV status not recorded). Some clones in this sample may be carry-over from other donors' samples.

V gene TRBV7-2 combines with J gene TRBJ2-2; no reliable D call. This CDR3 region has 13 residues. Trimming stripped 7 bases from V and 1 base from J, with 7 bases between. Germline CDR1 and CDR2: SGHTA and FQGNSA. The CDR3 nucleotides read TGTGCCAGCAACCCCAAGAACACCGGGGAGCTGTTTTTT. This sequence encodes CASNPKNTGELFF.

There are a few counts of this clonotype. The chain joins TRBV19 to TRBJ2-5, with a tentative D call TRBD1 (6 bases). Germline V lookup: CDR1 LNHDA, CDR2 SQIVND (reference sequence). The CDR3 runs 15 residues. V was shortened by 5 bases and J by 5 bases, with 18 bases between the two germline ends. Written as DNA, the CDR3 is TGTGCCAGTAGTTCTCTCCGACAGGTGCGGGAGACCCAGTACTTC. Translated, it gives CASSSLRQVRETQYF.

This clonotype was picked up a small number of times. The chain recombines TRBV6-1 with TRBJ1-6; the D gene is possibly TRBD1 (5 bases). The CDR3 is made up of 17 amino acids. Germline V CDR1 and CDR2: MNHNS, SASEGT. The V end lost 7 bases, the J end lost 5 bases, and 21 bases lay between the germline ends. The CDR3 loop reads CASNRGPGWGNNSPLHF. In nucleotides, the CDR3 is TGTGCCAGCAATAGAGGGCCAGGTTGGGGCAATAATTCACCCCTCCACTTT.

In its sample, this clonotype was seen a few times. The chain combines TRBV11-2 with TRBJ2-7; D may correspond to TRBD1 or TRBD2 (5 bases each). The CDR3 is made up of 15 amino acids. CDR1 is SGHAT, CDR2 FQNNGV, per germline. Trimming shortened V by 2 bases and J by 0 bases, and 11 bases separated the two germline ends. The CDR3 DNA is TGTGCCAGCAGCTTAAGGTCGGGGCACTCCTACGAGCAGTACTTC. This encodes CASSLRSGHSYEQYF.

This chain connects TRBV12-3 or TRBV12-4 to TRBJ2-7; unclear D gene. The V end was cut by 9 bases, the J end by 3 bases, with 12 bases between. The CDR3 covers 12 residues. CDR3 nucleotides: TGTGCCAGTTTTTTAGTTTACTACGAGCAGTACTTC. This codes for CASFLVYYEQYF.

There are many counts of this clonotype. The chain joins TRBV7-2 to TRBJ1-3, with D perhaps TRBD1 (6 bases). The germline CDR1 and CDR2 sequences are SGHTA and FQGNSA. Trimming left V 5 bases short and J 0 bases short, with 11 bases between. CDR3 size: 15 residues. The CDR3, as DNA: TGTGCCAGCAGCCAGATGGGGGCCTCTGGAAACACCATATATTTT. Residues: CASSQMGASGNTIYF.

The chain is built from TRBV11-2 and TRBJ1-2, with D perhaps matching TRBD1 (6 bases). Germline CDR1 SGHAT, CDR2 FQNNGV. The V and J ends lost 5 bases and 3 bases respectively, with 10 bases between them. The CDR3 runs 13 residues. The CDR3: CASSPQGHYGYTF. CDR3 nucleotide sequence: TGTGCCAGCAGCCCCCAGGGGCACTATGGCTACACCTTC.

The genes are TRBV18 and TRBJ2-3; 10 positions agree with TRBD2. The CDR3 is made up of 18 amino acids. Per germline, CDR1 KGHSH and CDR2 LQKENI. The V gene end was trimmed by 3 bases and the J gene end by 0 bases; junction bases not matched to a gene: 9. The CDR3 sequence: CASSPALAGARSTDTQYF. The CDR3, as DNA: TGTGCCAGCTCACCCGCGCTAGCGGGGGCCAGAAGCACAGATACGCAGTATTTT.

The V gene is TRBV6-1, the J gene TRBJ2-2, with 9 bases that match TRBD1. CDR1 is MNHNS, CDR2 SASEGT, per germline. J was trimmed by 7 bases and V by 10 bases; bases with no gene match: 4. The CDR3 consists of 12 residues. Written as DNA, the CDR3 is TGTGCCACCGGGACAGGGTTCGGGGAGCTGTTTTTT. Amino acid sequence: CATGTGFGELFF.

The chain carries TRBV20-1 and TRBJ1-5; possible D gene TRBD1, 5 bases. The V end lost 2 bases, the J end lost 11 bases, and 19 bases lay between the germline ends. The germline V gene encodes CDR1 DFQATT and CDR2 SNEGSKA (reference sequence). This CDR3 region has 14 residues. The CDR3 bases are TGCAGTGCTAGATCTACCGGAGGGACGGCGTCCCAGCATTTT. Its protein is CSARSTGGTASQHF.

Written as DNA, the CDR3 is TGCGCCAGCAGCTCGACAGGGAATCCCTACGAGCAGTACTTC. It is translated as CASSSTGNPYEQYF. The chain uses TRBV5-1 and TRBJ2-7; 7 nucleotides align to TRBD1. This CDR3 has 14 amino acids. Trimming took 3 bases from V and 2 from J; bases not matched to a gene: 5. Looked up from germline, CDR1 is SGHRS and CDR2 is YFSETQ.

In DNA form, the CDR3 reads TGCAGTGCTAGAGGGGGGGGCGGGAGGGCGAGCACCGGGGAGCTGTTTTTT. It yields the protein CSARGGGGRASTGELFF. The gene calls are TRBV20-1 and TRBJ2-2; 9 nucleotides align to TRBD2. J was trimmed by 4 bases and V by 1 base; bases with no gene match: 10. The CDR3 runs to 17 residues. Germline assignment: CDR1 DFQATT and CDR2 SNEGSKA (reference sequence).

A few counts support this clonotype. The rearrangement uses TRBV6-2 or TRBV6-3 and TRBJ2-4, with D possibly TRBD1 on 6 matching bases. Trimming left V 5 bases short and J 7 bases short, with 9 bases between. The CDR3 covers 12 residues. Germline assignment: CDR1 MNHEY and CDR2 SVGEGT. The CDR3 DNA follows: TGTGCCAGCAGTCGGACAGCTAACATTCAGTACTTC. Its translation: CASSRTANIQYF.

This clonotype was recorded at least ten times. V usage is TRBV7-2 and J usage is TRBJ2-7, with TRBD1 as a possible D gene (5 bases). Germline lookup yields CDR1 SGHTA and CDR2 FQGNSA. The germline V and J ends were trimmed by 5 bases and 8 bases, with 16 bases remaining between them. The CDR3 loop spans 13 amino acids. CDR3 residues: CASSPQTEGQQYF. CDR3 DNA sequence: TGTGCCAGCAGCCCGCAGACAGAAGGGCAGCAGTACTTC.

The chain joins TRBV7-6 to TRBJ2-6; D gene unclear. This CDR3 is 15 amino acids long. Germline V gene lookup returns CDR1 SGHVS and CDR2 FNYEAQ. V gave up 5 bases and J gave up 1 base, with 9 bases separating them. Here the CDR3 reads CASSHRVSGANVLTF. The CDR3 nucleotides read TGTGCCAGCAGCCACCGGGTTTCTGGGGCCAACGTCCTGACTTTC.

The chain recombines TRBV12-3 or TRBV12-4 with TRBJ1-1, with D perhaps TRBD1 (5 bases). Trimming stripped 0 bases from V and 0 bases from J, with 17 bases between. This CDR3 comprises 18 residues. The CDR3 sequence: CASSLAYDSPDMNTEAFF. CDR3 nucleotides: TGTGCCAGCAGTTTAGCGTACGACAGTCCCGACATGAACACTGAAGCTTTCTTT.

In the case of this clonotype: Just one base apart from a much larger clone, this may be a read error. V and J are TRBV7-2 and TRBJ2-3, with D hard to call. Germline V gene sequence: CDR1 SGHTA, CDR2 FQGNSA. This CDR3 comprises 14 residues. Trimming took off 1 base at V and 4 bases at J, with 9 bases between the two ends. CDR3 loop: CASSLGAVSDTQYF. CDR3 sequence (DNA): TGTGCCAGCAGCTTAGGGGCCGTATCAGATACGCAGTATTTT.

The rearrangement uses TRBV19 and TRBJ1-2; D call uncertain. CDR1 LNHDA and CDR2 SQIVND come from the germline V gene (reference sequence). The V and J ends lost 11 bases and 6 bases respectively, with 10 bases between them. This CDR3 region has 10 residues. The CDR3 region has the DNA TGTGCCTCAGCCAGTCATGGCTACACCTTC. It translates to CASASHGYTF.

The V and J genes are TRBV6-6 and TRBJ2-2; the D gene is possibly TRBD1 (5 bases). Germline loops: CDR1 MNHNY, CDR2 SVGAGI (reference sequence). The CDR3 loop spans 13 amino acids. The V end was cut by 2 bases, the J end by 6 bases, with 7 bases between. CDR3 nucleotide sequence: TGTGCCAGCAGTTACGGGGCAGCCGGGGAGCTGTTTTTT. It codes for CASSYGAAGELFF.

The V and J genes are TRBV6-5 and TRBJ1-2; 8 bases line up with TRBD1. Trimming removed 5 bases from V and 7 bases from J; junction bases left unmatched: 6. CDR1 is MNHEY and CDR2 is SVGAGI in the germline V gene. The CDR3 is 13 residues long. In DNA form, the CDR3 reads TGTGCCAGCAGTGTGGACAGGGACCGTGGCTACACCTTC. Translation gives CASSVDRDRGYTF.

The chain combines TRBV6-5 with TRBJ2-5; D perhaps matches TRBD2 (6 bases). The CDR3 runs 15 residues. Trimming pared 8 bases from V and 3 bases from J, leaving 19 bases between. Germline CDR1 and CDR2: MNHEY and SVGAGI. The CDR3 sequence: CASGKGLTRKETQYF. CDR3 coding DNA: TGTGCCAGCGGAAAGGGACTGACTAGAAAAGAGACCCAGTACTTC.

In this sample, this clonotype turned up a few times. The CDR3 protein is CASSSQRINEKLFF. The CDR3, as DNA: TGTGCCAGCAGCTCACAGCGGATTAATGAAAAACTGTTTTTT. The genes are TRBV7-9 and TRBJ1-4; unclear D gene. Germline V gene sequence: CDR1 SEHNR, CDR2 FQNEAQ (reference sequence). The CDR3 totals 14 residues. The V end was cut by 4 bases, the J end by 4 bases, with 10 bases between. Full variable domain (remainder filled in from reference TRBV7-9 and TRBJ1-4): DTGVSQNPRHKITKRGQNVTFRCDPISEHNRLYWYRQTLGQGPEFLTYFQNEAQLEKSRLLSDRFSAERPKGSFSTLEIQRTEQGDSAMYLCASSSQRINEKLFFGSGTQLSVL.

This sequence joins TRBV11-2 and TRBJ2-2; 9 bases are shared with TRBD2. The germline gives CDR1 SGHAT, CDR2 FQNNGV. With V trimmed by 5 bases and J by 2 bases, 6 bases remained unmatched. There are 16 residues in the CDR3. CDR3: CASSLGLARNTGELFF. The DNA of the CDR3 is TGTGCCAGCAGCCTAGGACTAGCGCGAAACACCGGGGAGCTGTTTTTT.

This sequence joins TRBV10-3 and TRBJ1-5; D gene ambiguous. The CDR3 sequence is 14 residues long. The germline CDR1 and CDR2 sequences are ENHRY and SYGVKD. V lost 0 bases to trimming and J lost 2 bases, with 5 bases between them. CDR3 sequence reads: CAISESKGNQPQHF. Here the CDR3 DNA reads TGTGCCATCAGTGAGTCGAAGGGCAATCAGCCCCAGCATTTT.

This chain links TRBV12-3 or TRBV12-4 with TRBJ1-6; tentatively, D is TRBD1 (5 bases). Trimming removed 6 bases at V and 0 bases at J, with 18 bases between. This CDR3 comprises 18 residues. The CDR3: CASRIGTNFPSYNSPLHF. The CDR3 DNA follows: TGTGCCAGCAGAATCGGGACGAATTTCCCCTCCTATAATTCACCCCTCCACTTT.

The chain links TRBV7-2 to TRBJ2-5; tentative D call: TRBD2 (5 bases). This CDR3 comprises 15 residues. Between the trimmed V and J ends, which lost 5 bases and 5 bases, there was a span of 18 bases. The germline V gene has CDR1 SGHTA and CDR2 FQGNSA. Here the CDR3 DNA reads TGTGCCAGCAGCCCCAAGTCGGGGAGTCTGGAGACCCAGTACTTC. Protein sequence: CASSPKSGSLETQYF.

This clonotype was observed a handful of times. J is TRBJ1-3 and V is TRBV11-3, with a possible D match to TRBD1 (6 bases). The V gene lost 5 bases and the J gene lost 2 bases, with 7 bases spanning the gap. CDR3 length equals 13 residues. In germline, CDR1 is SGHNT, CDR2 YENEEA. CDR3 bases: TGTGCCAGCAGCCGGACAGCTGGAAACACCATATATTTT. This gives the protein CASSRTAGNTIYF.

This clonotype appeared a single time. The chain is built from TRBV6-2 or TRBV6-3 and TRBJ2-2; D gene uncertain. With 0 bases removed from V and 1 base from J, the gap between germline ends came to 12 bases. The CDR3 contains 17 residues. Germline V gene sequence: CDR1 MNHEY, CDR2 SVGEGT. CDR3 sequence reads: CASSYSPRLRNTGELFF. The CDR3 nucleotides read TGTGCCAGCAGTTACTCGCCAAGGTTGCGGAACACCGGGGAGCTGTTTTTT.